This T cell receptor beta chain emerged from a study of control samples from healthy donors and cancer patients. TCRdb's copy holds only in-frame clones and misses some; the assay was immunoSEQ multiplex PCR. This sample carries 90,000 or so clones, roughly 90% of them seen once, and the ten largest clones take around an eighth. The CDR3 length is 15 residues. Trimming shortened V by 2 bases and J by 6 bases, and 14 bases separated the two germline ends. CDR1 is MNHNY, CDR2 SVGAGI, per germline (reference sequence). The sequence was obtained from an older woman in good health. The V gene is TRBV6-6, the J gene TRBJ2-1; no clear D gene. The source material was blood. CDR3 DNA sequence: TGTGCCAGCAGTTACCCCGGGTCCACCACCAATGAGCAGTTCTTC. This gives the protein CASSYPGSTTNEQFF.